These 10 T cell receptor beta chains came from one sample sequenced in a study of PD-L1 blockade in urothelial cancer. Sequenced by immunoSEQ multiplex PCR; TCRdb stores in-frame clones only, minus some. The table records nearly 30,000 clones, around 87% of them present only once. The source material was PBMCs, sampled around atezolizumab (anti-PD-L1) treatment. The receptors shown here come from a man aged 50 to 60 with urothelial cancer.

This chain connects TRBV5-6 to TRBJ2-5, with 8 bases aligning to TRBD1. J gave up 5 bases and V 2 bases, and 14 bases lay outside the gene matches. CDR1 and CDR2 (germline): SGHDT, YYEEEE. The CDR3 runs 17 residues. CDR3 sequence (DNA): TGTGCCAGCAGCTTAAGGCCAGGGGGCTTCTATGCGGAGACCCAGTACTTC. Protein sequence: CASSLRPGGFYAETQYF.

This clone was detected a few times. The rearrangement uses TRBV9 and TRBJ1-1; D gene ambiguous. The CDR3 loop spans 15 amino acids. The V end lost 0 bases, the J end lost 3 bases, and 12 bases lay between the germline ends. From germline, CDR1 is SGDLS and CDR2 YYNGEE. CDR3 DNA: TGTGCCAGCAGCGTAGGAGAGGGCGCTTACACTGAAGCTTTCTTT. It codes for CASSVGEGAYTEAFF.

CDR3 residues: CASSLGSGTGRINYGYTF. In nucleotides, the CDR3 is TGTGCCAGCAGCTTAGGCTCCGGGACAGGGAGGATTAACTATGGCTACACCTTC. The rearrangement joins TRBV7-2 to TRBJ1-2, with TRBD1 matching over 9 bases. CDR1 is SGHTA and CDR2 is FQGNSA in the germline V gene. Trimming cost V 1 base and J 1 base; bases outside gene matches: 10. The CDR3 extends over 18 amino acids.

CDR3 DNA: TGCGCCAGCAGCTTGGAGGGGCAGGGTTGGACCGGGGAGCTGTTTTTT. Residues: CASSLEGQGWTGELFF. V is TRBV5-1 and J is TRBJ2-2, with D perhaps matching TRBD1 (5 bases). The CDR3 sequence is 16 residues long. The V end was cut by 0 bases, the J end by 5 bases, with 14 bases between. Per germline, CDR1 SGHRS and CDR2 YFSETQ.

This rearrangement joins TRBV6-4 to TRBJ2-3; a weak D match, TRBD1 (5 bases). This CDR3 region has 15 residues. Per the germline V gene, CDR1 is MRHNA and CDR2 is SNTAGT. With 3 bases removed from V and 0 bases from J, the gap between germline ends came to 10 bases. The CDR3 protein is CASSEGRQSTDTQYF. Written as DNA, the CDR3 is TGTGCCAGCAGTGAGGGGCGACAGAGCACAGATACGCAGTATTTT.

The rearrangement uses TRBV11-2 and TRBJ2-7, with 7 bases that match TRBD2. The CDR3 consists of 14 residues. Germline V CDR1 and CDR2: SGHAT, FQNNGV. The V gene end was trimmed by 2 bases and the J gene end by 4 bases; junction bases not matched to a gene: 5. The CDR3 sequence: CASSLLRETYEQYF. As DNA, the CDR3 is TGTGCCAGCAGCTTATTGCGGGAGACGTACGAGCAGTACTTC.

This chain joins TRBV5-5 and TRBJ2-5, with 7 bases lining up with TRBD1. Germline CDR1 is SGHKS and CDR2 is YYEKEE (reference sequence). With 0 bases clipped from V and 3 bases from J, the junction kept 8 bases outside the gene matches. The CDR3 has 16 amino acids. The CDR3 region is CASSLDQGTGEETQYF. DNA of the CDR3: TGTGCCAGCAGCTTGGACCAGGGAACAGGGGAAGAGACCCAGTACTTC.

The chain is built from TRBV10-1 and TRBJ2-2; a weak D match, TRBD1 (5 bases). This CDR3 has 16 residues. Germline values: CDR1 WNHNN, CDR2 SYGVQD (reference sequence). Trimming cost V 0 bases and J 1 base, with 9 bases left between them. CDR3 region: CASSESGRVNTGELFF. The CDR3 nucleotides are TGCGCCAGCAGTGAGTCAGGCAGGGTGAACACCGGGGAGCTGTTTTTT.

V and J are TRBV10-3 and TRBJ2-1; TRBD1 matches 12 bases. The J segment lost 0 bases and the V segment lost 5 bases, leaving 5 bases of the junction unmatched. Germline CDR1 is ENHRY and CDR2 is SYGVKD. CDR3 length: 17 amino acids. The CDR3 region is CAISTGTGGSSYNEQFF. CDR3 nucleotides: TGTGCCATCAGTACCGGGACAGGGGGCAGCTCCTACAATGAGCAGTTCTTC.

The CDR3 nucleotides are TGTGCCAGCAGCGGAGATGGAAAACTGTTTTTT. It is translated as CASSGDGKLFF. The V and J genes are TRBV9 and TRBJ1-4, with unresolved D. CDR3 length equals 11 residues. CDR1 is SGDLS, CDR2 YYNGEE, per germline. The germline V and J ends were trimmed by 3 bases and 10 bases, with 7 bases remaining between them. Full variable domain (outside the CDR3, taken from reference TRBV9 and TRBJ1-4): DSGVTQTPKHLITATGQRVTLRCSPRSGDLSVYWYQQSLDQGLQFLIQYYNGEERAKGNILERFSAQQFPDLHSELNLSSLELGDSALYFCASSGDGKLFFGSGTQLSVL.